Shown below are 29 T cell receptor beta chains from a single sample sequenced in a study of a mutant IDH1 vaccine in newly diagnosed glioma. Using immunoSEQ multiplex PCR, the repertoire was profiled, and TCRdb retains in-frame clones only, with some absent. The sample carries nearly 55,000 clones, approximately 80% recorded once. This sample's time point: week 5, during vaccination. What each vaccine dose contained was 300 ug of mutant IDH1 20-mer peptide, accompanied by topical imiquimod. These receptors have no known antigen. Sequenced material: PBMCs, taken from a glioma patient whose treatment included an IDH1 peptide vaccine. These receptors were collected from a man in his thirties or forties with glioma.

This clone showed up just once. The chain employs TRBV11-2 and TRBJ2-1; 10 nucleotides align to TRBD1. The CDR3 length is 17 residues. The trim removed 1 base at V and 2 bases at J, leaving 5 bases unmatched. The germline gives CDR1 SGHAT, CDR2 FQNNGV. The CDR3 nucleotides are TGTGCCAGCAGCTTAGGCCGAGGACAGGGGGCCTACAATGAGCAGTTCTTC. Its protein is CASSLGRGQGAYNEQFF. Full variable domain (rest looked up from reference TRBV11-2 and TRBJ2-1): EAGVAQSPRYKIIEKRQSVAFWCNPISGHATLYWYQQILGQGPKLLIQFQNNGVVDDSQLPKDRFSAERLKGVDSTLKIQPAKLEDSAVYLCASSLGRGQGAYNEQFFGPGTRLTVL.

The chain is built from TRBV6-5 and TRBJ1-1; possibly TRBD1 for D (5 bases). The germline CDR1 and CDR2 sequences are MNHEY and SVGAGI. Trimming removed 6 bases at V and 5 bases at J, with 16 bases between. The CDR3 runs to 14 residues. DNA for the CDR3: TGTGCCAGCAGAAATGGGGGGTCCGGGACTGAAGCTTTCTTT. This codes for CASRNGGSGTEAFF.

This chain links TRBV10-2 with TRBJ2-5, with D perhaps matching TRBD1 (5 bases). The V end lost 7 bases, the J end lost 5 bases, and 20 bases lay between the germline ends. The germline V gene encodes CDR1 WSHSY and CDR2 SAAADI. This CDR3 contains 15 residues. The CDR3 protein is CASTLRPGRVETQYF. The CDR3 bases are TGCGCCAGCACCCTCAGGCCGGGCAGGGTGGAGACCCAGTACTTC.

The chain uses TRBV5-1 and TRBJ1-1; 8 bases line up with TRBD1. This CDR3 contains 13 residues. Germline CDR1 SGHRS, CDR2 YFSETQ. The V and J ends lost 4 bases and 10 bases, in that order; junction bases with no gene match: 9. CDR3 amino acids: CASSPGQGTGAFF. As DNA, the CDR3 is TGCGCCAGCAGCCCCGGACAGGGAACGGGAGCTTTCTTT. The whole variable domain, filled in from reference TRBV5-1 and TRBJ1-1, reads KAGVTQTPRYLIKTRGQQVTLSCSPISGHRSVSWYQQTPGQGLQFLFEYFSETQRNKGNFPGRFSGRQFSNSRSEMNVSTLELGDSALYLCASSPGQGTGAFFGQGTRLTVV.

In DNA, the CDR3 is TGTGCCAGCAGCTTAGGCAGGCTGCTTAATGAAAAACTGTTTTTT. Translating gives CASSLGRLLNEKLFF. This chain uses TRBV11-2 with TRBJ1-4; D not resolved. V was pared by 1 base and J by 4 bases, with 10 bases between. The CDR3 is made up of 15 amino acids. Germline values: CDR1 SGHAT, CDR2 FQNNGV.

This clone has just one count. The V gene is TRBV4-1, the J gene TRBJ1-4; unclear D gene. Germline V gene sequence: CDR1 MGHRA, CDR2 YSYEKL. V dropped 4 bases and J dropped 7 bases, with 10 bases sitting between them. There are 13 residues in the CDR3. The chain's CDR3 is CASSRLQSEKLFF. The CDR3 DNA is TGCGCCAGCAGCCGCCTACAATCTGAAAAACTGTTTTTT.

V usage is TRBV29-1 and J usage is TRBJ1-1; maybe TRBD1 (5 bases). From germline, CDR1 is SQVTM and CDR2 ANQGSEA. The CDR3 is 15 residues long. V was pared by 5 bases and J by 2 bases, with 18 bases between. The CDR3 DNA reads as TGCAGCGTTCTTCGGGACTCAAATGAAAACACTGAAGCTTTCTTT. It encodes CSVLRDSNENTEAFF.

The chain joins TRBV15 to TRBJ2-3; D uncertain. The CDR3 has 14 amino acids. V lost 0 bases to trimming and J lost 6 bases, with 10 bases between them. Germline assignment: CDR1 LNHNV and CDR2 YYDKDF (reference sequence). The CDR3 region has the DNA TGTGCCACCAGCAGAGATAGCCCTCCTGATACGCAGTATTTT. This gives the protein CATSRDSPPDTQYF.

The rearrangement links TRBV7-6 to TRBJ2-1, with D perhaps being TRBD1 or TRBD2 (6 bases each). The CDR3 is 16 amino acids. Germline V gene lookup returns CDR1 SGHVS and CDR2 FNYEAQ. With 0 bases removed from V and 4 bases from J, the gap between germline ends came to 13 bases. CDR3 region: CASSLATGAWYNEQFF. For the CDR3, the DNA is TGTGCCAGCAGCTTAGCTACGGGGGCCTGGTACAATGAGCAGTTCTTC.

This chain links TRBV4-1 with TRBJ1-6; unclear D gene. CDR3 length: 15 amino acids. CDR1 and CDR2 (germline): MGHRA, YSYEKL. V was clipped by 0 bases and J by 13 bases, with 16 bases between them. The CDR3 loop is CASSQDRQFIRPLHF. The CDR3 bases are TGCGCCAGCAGCCAAGATCGGCAGTTTATCAGGCCCCTCCACTTT.

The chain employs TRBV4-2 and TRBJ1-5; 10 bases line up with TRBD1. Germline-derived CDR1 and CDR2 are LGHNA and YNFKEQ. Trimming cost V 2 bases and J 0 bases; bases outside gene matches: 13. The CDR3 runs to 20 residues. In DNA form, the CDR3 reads TGTGCCAGCAGCCAAACATTTGTGACAGGGGGCTCCTATAGCAATCAGCCCCAGCATTTT. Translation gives CASSQTFVTGGSYSNQPQHF.

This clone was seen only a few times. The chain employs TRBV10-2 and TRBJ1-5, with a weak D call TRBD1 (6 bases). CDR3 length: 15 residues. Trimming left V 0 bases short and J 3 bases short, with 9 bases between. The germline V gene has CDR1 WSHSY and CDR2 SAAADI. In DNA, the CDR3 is TGCGCCAGCAGTGAGTCAGGGGGGCTCAATCAGCCCCAGCATTTT. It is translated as CASSESGGLNQPQHF.

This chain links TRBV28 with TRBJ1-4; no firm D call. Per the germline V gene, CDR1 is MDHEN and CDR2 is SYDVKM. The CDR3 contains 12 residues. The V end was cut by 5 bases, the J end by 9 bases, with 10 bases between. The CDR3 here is CASSTTTQKLFF. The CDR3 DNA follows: TGTGCCAGCAGTACGACAACACAAAAACTGTTTTTT.

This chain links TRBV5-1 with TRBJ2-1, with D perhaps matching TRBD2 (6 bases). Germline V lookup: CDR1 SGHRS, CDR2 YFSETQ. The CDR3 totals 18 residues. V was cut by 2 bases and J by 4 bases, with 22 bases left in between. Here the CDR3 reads CASSLAKVPGVWYNEQFF. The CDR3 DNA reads TGCGCCAGCAGCTTAGCCAAGGTTCCGGGGGTATGGTACAATGAGCAGTTCTTC.

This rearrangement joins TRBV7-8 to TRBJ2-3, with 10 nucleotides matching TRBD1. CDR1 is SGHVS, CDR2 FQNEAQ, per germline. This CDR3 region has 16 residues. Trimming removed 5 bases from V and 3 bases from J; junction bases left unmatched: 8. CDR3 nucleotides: TGTGCCAGCAGCAAAAACCGGGACAGGGGAACAGATACGCAGTATTTT. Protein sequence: CASSKNRDRGTDTQYF.

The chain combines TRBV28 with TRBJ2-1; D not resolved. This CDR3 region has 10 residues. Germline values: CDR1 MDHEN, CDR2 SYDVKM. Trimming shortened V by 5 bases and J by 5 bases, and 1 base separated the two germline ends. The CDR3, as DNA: TGTGCCAGCAGTAACAATGAGCAGTTCTTC. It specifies CASSNNEQFF. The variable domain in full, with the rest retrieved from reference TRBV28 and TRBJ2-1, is DVKVTQSSRYLVKRTGEKVFLECVQDMDHENMFWYRQDPGLGLRLIYFSYDVKMKEKGDIPEGYSVSREKKERFSLILESASTNQTSMYLCASSNNEQFFGPGTRLTVL.

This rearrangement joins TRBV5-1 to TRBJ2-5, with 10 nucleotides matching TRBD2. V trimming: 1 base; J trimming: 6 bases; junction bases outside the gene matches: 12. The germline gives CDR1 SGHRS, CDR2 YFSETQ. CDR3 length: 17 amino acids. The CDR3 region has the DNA TGCGCCAGCAGCTTGATCACTAGCGGGGCTTCTCCAAAGACCCAGTACTTC. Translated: CASSLITSGASPKTQYF.

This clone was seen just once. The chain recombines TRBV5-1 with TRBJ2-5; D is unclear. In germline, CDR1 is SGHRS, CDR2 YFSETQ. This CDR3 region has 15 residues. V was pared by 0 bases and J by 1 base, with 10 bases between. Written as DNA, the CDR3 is TGCGCCAGCAGCTTGGAAGGACGGCCCCAAGAGACCCAGTACTTC. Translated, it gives CASSLEGRPQETQYF. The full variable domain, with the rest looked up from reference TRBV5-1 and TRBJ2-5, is KAGVTQTPRYLIKTRGQQVTLSCSPISGHRSVSWYQQTPGQGLQFLFEYFSETQRNKGNFPGRFSGRQFSNSRSEMNVSTLELGDSALYLCASSLEGRPQETQYFGPGTRLLVL.

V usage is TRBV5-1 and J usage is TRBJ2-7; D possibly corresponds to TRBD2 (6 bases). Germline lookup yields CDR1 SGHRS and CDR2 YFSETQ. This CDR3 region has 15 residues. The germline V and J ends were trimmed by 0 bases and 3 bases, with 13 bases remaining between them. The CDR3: CASSLVGGLSYEQYF. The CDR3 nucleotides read TGCGCCAGCAGCTTGGTTGGGGGACTCAGCTACGAGCAGTACTTC.

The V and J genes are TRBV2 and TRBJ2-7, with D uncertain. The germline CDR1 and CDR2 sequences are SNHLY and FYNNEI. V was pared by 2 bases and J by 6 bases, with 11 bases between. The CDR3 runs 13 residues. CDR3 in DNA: TGTGCCAGCAGTGAAAGGACCGGCCTCGAGCAGTACTTC. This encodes CASSERTGLEQYF.

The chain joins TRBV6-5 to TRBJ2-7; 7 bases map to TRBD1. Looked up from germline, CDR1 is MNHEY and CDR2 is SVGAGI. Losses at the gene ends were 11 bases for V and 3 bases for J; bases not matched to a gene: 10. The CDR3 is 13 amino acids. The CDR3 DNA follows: TGTGCCGCTGGACCGGGACAGAACTACGAGCAGTACTTC. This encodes CAAGPGQNYEQYF.

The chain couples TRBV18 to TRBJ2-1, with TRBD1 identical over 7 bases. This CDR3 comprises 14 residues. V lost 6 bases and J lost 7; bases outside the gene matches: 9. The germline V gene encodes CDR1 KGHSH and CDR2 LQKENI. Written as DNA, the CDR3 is TGTGCCAGCTCTCTTCGAGACAGGGCAAATGAGCAGTTCTTC. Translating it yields CASSLRDRANEQFF.

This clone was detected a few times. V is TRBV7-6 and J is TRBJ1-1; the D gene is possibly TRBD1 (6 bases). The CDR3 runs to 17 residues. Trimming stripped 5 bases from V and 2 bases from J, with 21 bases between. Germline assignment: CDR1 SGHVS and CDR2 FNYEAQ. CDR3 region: CASSKKAGTLSNTEAFF. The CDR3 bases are TGTGCCAGCAGCAAAAAAGCCGGGACACTATCCAACACTGAAGCTTTCTTT.

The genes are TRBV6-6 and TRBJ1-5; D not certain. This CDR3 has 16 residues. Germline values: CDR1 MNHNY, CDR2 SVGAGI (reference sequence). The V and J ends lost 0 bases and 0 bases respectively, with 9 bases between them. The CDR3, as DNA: TGTGCCAGCAGTTACTCGAGTGAATATAGCAATCAGCCCCAGCATTTT. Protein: CASSYSSEYSNQPQHF.

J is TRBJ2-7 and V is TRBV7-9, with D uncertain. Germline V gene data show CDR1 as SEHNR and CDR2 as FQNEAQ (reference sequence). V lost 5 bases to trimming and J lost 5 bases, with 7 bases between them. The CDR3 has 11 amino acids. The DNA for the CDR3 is TGTGCCAGCAGCCGCGCCAACGAGCAGTACTTC. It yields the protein CASSRANEQYF.

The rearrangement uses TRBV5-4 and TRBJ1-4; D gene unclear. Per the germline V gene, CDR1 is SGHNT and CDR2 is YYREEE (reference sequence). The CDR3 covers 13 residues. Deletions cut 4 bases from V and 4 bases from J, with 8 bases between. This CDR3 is CASSQQFNEKLFF. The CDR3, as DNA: TGTGCCAGCAGCCAACAGTTTAATGAAAAACTGTTTTTT.

The CDR3 region is CASSFGTSGAGTQYF. The CDR3 nucleotides read TGCGCCAGCAGCTTTGGGACTAGCGGGGCCGGGACCCAGTACTTC. This chain links TRBV5-1 with TRBJ2-5, with 13 positions matching TRBD2. This CDR3 has 15 amino acids. J gave up 7 bases and V 2 bases, and 5 bases lay outside the gene matches. Germline lookup yields CDR1 SGHRS and CDR2 YFSETQ. The full variable domain, its missing parts supplied by reference TRBV5-1 and TRBJ2-5, is KAGVTQTPRYLIKTRGQQVTLSCSPISGHRSVSWYQQTPGQGLQFLFEYFSETQRNKGNFPGRFSGRQFSNSRSEMNVSTLELGDSALYLCASSFGTSGAGTQYFGPGTRLLVL.

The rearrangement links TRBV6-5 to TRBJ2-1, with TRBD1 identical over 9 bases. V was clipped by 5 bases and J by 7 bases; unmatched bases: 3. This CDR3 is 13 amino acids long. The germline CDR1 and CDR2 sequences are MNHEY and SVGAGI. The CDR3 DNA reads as TGTGCCAGCAGTGTCGGGACAGGGAATGAGCAGTTCTTC. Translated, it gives CASSVGTGNEQFF.

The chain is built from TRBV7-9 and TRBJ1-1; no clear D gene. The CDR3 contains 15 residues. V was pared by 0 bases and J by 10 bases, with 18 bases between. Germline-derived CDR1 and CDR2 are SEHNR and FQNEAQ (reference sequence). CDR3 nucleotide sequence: TGTGCCAGCAGCTTAGCGTGGGTCTCCGAGGCTGGAGCTTTCTTT. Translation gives CASSLAWVSEAGAFF.